The TCR beta chain described here comes from a study of T cells in Graves' hyperthyroidism and ophthalmopathy (dated by TCRdb to between 2017 and 2020). The study in broad terms: Peripheral blood was sampled at the time of initial diagnosis, prior to any treatment. The paper reports TCR Vbeta CDR3 sequencing of more than 120 peripheral blood samples: under 45 ophthalmopathy, roughly 74 hyperthyroidism and around 17 progressor patients. To identify distinguishing TCR V-J signatures, a discovery cohort of around 100 patients was used, comprising approximately 40 with Graves' ophthalmopathy and some 60 with stable Graves' hyperthyroidism. Once sampling was done, hyperthyroidism patients were given methimazole at a starting dose of 30 mg daily, whereas ophthalmopathy patients were given high-dose intravenous methylprednisolone. An independent validation cohort of around 19 hyperthyroidism patients and 17 patients who later progressed to ophthalmopathy tested prospective prediction of ophthalmopathy. The 95 to 100 discovery patients were randomly split 7:3 into training and test sets. The study also compared thyroid tissue and blood T-cell repertoires from 6 or 7 Graves' hyperthyroidism patients.

This clonotype was detected a few times. Its binding antigen is unknown. No qualities accompany the bases; no much larger clone lies one base away. Overall study outcomes, separate from this receptor: During validation, the model predicted progression to ophthalmopathy a median of about 6.3 months ahead of onset, with almost 71% sensitivity and around 73% specificity. Sample size was not statistically predetermined, and investigators were not blinded to group allocation. A model built on a 13 V-J signature distinguished ophthalmopathy from stable hyperthyroidism, reaching around 87% sensitivity and about 81% specificity in cross-validation and 80%/75% in testing. Most expanded thyroid clonotypes (frequency above 0.001) were also detected in blood, a finding suggesting that blood repertoires may reflect thyroid immune responses.

As encoded in the germline V gene (reference sequence), CDR1 is SEHNR while CDR2 is FQNEAQ. The CDR3 runs 12 amino acids, cysteine and phenylalanine included. Only the CDR3 part of the read is kept: 36 bases, read in frame from the first base. A distance of 6 bases separates the germline ends of V and J, which lose 6 bases and 6 bases respectively. In the ophthalmopathy patients, disease was moderately to severely active, with a Clinical Activity Score of 3 or more, a NOSPECS grade of 4 or more, and a duration of less than 3 months. Patients with uncontrolled infections, other autoimmune diseases, pregnancy or lactation were excluded. Diagnoses were established on the basis of clinical symptoms, serum thyroxine and TRAb, thyroid ultrasound, and orbital computed tomography. Ficoll-Paque density gradient centrifugation was used to isolate PBMCs from under 11 ml of fresh peripheral blood. Total RNA was extracted using Trizol reagent, and RNA quality was assessed on an Agilent 2100 Bioanalyzer.

Amplification of TCR beta CDR3 regions was carried out from RNA transcripts. The TCR CDR3 was subjected to a first round of RT-PCR using the HTBI primer set and the Qiagen OneStep RT-PCR kit. A second multiplex PCR round built the libraries, followed by size selection and purification. Paired-end sequencing of the libraries was performed with 100 bp reads on an Illumina HiSeq2000. As for how the authors treated the data: SOAPnuke was used to process the raw data, with reads discarded if the reads contained adapters or uncalled bases, had a mean Phred below 15, or lacked an exact constant-primer or identifier match. High-quality paired reads were merged with COPE v1.2.5, and unique nucleotide sequences were defined as clonotypes. Clonotypes were aligned to IMGT TRBV, TRBD and TRBJ reference segments using MiTCR v1.1. Analysis was restricted to V-J combinations with a frequency above 0.0001, which covered roughly 99% of repertoires. The TCS score was defined as F50 (clonal expansion) divided by E x V (chaos), with BLOSUM62-based TCRdist calculated between CDR3 peptides within each V-J. Welch's t-statistics and random forest reduced roughly 540 V-J features to roughly 13, which were used in a naive Bayes classifier (R e1071). The public reads were run again by TCRdb, first through fastp at Q25 and then through MiXCR, and only productive beta chains were kept. Every CDR3 protein is listed once, alongside the most common genes and DNA of its rows. What appears here as the V and J calls and clone size reflects TCRdb's work, not the paper's. Within this sample are about 270,000 distinct CDR3 sequences, with 20% to 25% of them counted one time only. Of the sample, around two thirds falls within the top ten clones.

This receptor was obtained from a man aged 25-40 years with Graves' ophthalmopathy. The V and J genes are TRBV7-9 and TRBJ1-6, with no D gene named confidently. The specimen sequenced was blood. At the DNA level, the sequence is TGTGCCAGCAGGGACGGTAATTCACCCCTCCACTTT. It encodes CASRDGNSPLHF.